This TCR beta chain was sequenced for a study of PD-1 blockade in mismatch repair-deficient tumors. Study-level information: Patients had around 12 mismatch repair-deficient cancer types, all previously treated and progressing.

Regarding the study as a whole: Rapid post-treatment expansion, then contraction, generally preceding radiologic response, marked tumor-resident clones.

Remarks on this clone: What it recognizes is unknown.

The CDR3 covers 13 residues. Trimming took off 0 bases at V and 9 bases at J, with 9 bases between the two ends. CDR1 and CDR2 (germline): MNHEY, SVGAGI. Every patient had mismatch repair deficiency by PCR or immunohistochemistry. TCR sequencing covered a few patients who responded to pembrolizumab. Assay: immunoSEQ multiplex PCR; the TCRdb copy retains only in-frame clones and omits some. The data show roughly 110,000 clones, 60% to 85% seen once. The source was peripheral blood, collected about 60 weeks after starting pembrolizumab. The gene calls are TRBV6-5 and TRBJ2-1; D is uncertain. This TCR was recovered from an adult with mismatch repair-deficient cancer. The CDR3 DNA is TGTGCCAGCAGTTACTCGTGGGGATTTGAGCAGTTCTTC. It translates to CASSYSWGFEQFF.